This passage covers 8 T cell receptor beta chains from one sample sequenced in a study of CD8 T cells in ankylosing spondylitis. The study's findings and limits: Apparently characteristic of ankylosing spondylitis blood was a TCR beta motif (roughly eight highly homologous variants).

Each CDR3 protein gets one entry after TCRdb re-called the 5' RACE reads with MiXCR. The sample has about 390,000 distinct CDR3 sequences; approximately 20% are singletons. Antigen specificity for these receptors is unknown. The sample taken for sequencing was blood, either unsorted or a sorted T cell fraction (not recorded which). These receptor sequences come from a male donor with ankylosing spondylitis.

Here the CDR3 reads CSARKAPGQGGETQYF. As DNA, the CDR3 is TGCAGTGCTAGGAAGGCCCCGGGACAGGGTGGAGAGACCCAGTACTTC. The chain is built from TRBV20-1 and TRBJ2-5; 9 bases are a match to TRBD1. CDR1 and CDR2 (germline): DFQATT, SNEGSKA (reference sequence). Losses at the gene ends were 3 bases for V and 4 bases for J; bases not matched to a gene: 12. This CDR3 region has 16 residues.

This clonotype was detected a few times. The chain uses TRBV25-1 and TRBJ2-3; perhaps TRBD1 as D (5 bases). CDR1 and CDR2 (germline): MGHDK, SYGVNS. The CDR3 runs to 14 residues. V dropped 6 bases and J dropped 2 bases, with 12 bases sitting between them. For the CDR3, the DNA is TGTGCCAGCAGACCAGGGTTGGACACAGATACGCAGTATTTT. It encodes CASRPGLDTDTQYF. Drawing the rest from reference TRBV25-1 and TRBJ2-3, the complete variable domain is EADIYQTPRYLVIGTGKKITLECSQTMGHDKMYWYQQDPGMELHLIHYSYGVNSTEKGDLSSESTVSRIRTEHFPLTLESARPSHTSQYLCASRPGLDTDTQYFGPGTRLTVL.

This clonotype was found a few times. This chain connects TRBV5-1 to TRBJ1-2; unclear D gene. V shed 0 bases and J shed 6 bases, with 18 bases lying between them. The CDR3 length is 16 residues. In germline, CDR1 is SGHRS, CDR2 YFSETQ. The CDR3 protein is CASSLVSAGVQDGYTF. For the CDR3, the DNA is TGCGCCAGCAGCTTGGTTTCCGCAGGCGTTCAGGATGGCTACACCTTC.

The J gene is TRBJ1-2, the V gene TRBV4-1, with a weak D call TRBD1 (6 bases). Trimming left V 7 bases short and J 4 bases short, with 16 bases between. CDR1 and CDR2 from the germline V gene are MGHRA and YSYEKL. This CDR3 has 14 residues. This CDR3 reads CASKAERGSYGYTF. The CDR3 coding sequence is TGCGCCAGCAAAGCGGAAAGGGGGAGCTATGGCTACACCTTC.

The J gene is TRBJ1-3, the V gene TRBV19; a possible D gene is TRBD1 (6 bases). CDR3 length equals 15 residues. The germline gives CDR1 LNHDA, CDR2 SQIVND (reference sequence). V lost 7 bases to trimming and J lost 0 bases, with 13 bases between them. In DNA, the CDR3 is TGTGCCAGTATGTGGGGGGCAAGCTCTGGAAACACCATATATTTT. Translation: CASMWGASSGNTIYF.

This clonotype came up a few times. The chain uses TRBV3-1 and TRBJ2-7; 10 bases line up with TRBD2. Unmatched junction bases numbered 4, after V lost 5 bases and J lost 0 bases. The CDR3 contains 15 residues. CDR1 is LGHDT, CDR2 YNNKEL, per germline (reference sequence). This CDR3 reads CASSSGLASSYEQYF. CDR3 DNA sequence: TGTGCCAGCAGCTCGGGACTAGCGAGCTCCTACGAGCAGTACTTC.

This clonotype has more than one count but fewer than ten. The chain combines TRBV28 with TRBJ2-4, with TRBD2 as a possible D gene (6 bases). Germline V gene lookup returns CDR1 MDHEN and CDR2 SYDVKM. The CDR3 has 17 residues. Deletions cut 3 bases from V and 1 base from J, with 16 bases between. CDR3 amino acids: CASSFFGRGGAKNIQYF. The CDR3 DNA follows: TGTGCCAGCAGTTTTTTCGGCCGCGGAGGGGCCAAAAACATTCAGTACTTC.

In this sample, this clonotype turned up once. The gene calls are TRBV7-2 and TRBJ2-2; 9 bases fit TRBD1. The CDR3 contains 14 residues. The ends lost 5 bases at V and 6 bases at J; junction bases unmatched: 4. Germline assignment: CDR1 SGHTA and CDR2 FQGNSA. In DNA form, the CDR3 reads TGTGCCAGCAGCCTGGACAGGGGACCCGGGGAGCTGTTTTTT. Protein sequence: CASSLDRGPGELFF.